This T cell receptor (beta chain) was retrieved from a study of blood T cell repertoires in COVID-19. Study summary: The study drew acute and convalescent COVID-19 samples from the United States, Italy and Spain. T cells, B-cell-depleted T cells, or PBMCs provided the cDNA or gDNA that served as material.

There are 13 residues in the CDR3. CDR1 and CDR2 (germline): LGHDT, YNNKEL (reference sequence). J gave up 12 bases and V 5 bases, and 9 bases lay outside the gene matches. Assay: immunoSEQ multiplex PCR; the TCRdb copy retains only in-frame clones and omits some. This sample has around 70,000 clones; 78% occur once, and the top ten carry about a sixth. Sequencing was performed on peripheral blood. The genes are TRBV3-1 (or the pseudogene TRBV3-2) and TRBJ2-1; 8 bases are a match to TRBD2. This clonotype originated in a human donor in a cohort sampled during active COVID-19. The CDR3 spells CASSSGLAGGQFF. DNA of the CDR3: TGTGCCAGCAGCTCAGGCTTGGCGGGAGGGCAGTTCTTC.